This T cell receptor beta chain was sequenced for a study of blood T cell repertoires in COVID-19 (dated by TCRdb to about 2020). About the full investigation: Collaborator samples came from the United States, Italy and Spain and covered acute and convalescent phases of COVID-19. Where available, HLA class I and class II types were taken from metadata supplied by the sample provider and were not determined by assay-based typing. The material from the prospective study consisted of cDNA or gDNA derived from T cells, B-cell-depleted T cells, or PBMCs. The samples were drawn from the first 160 participants of the ongoing ImmuneRACE study and from roughly 1,300 subjects provided by 6 global collaborators. Nearly every sample came with metadata listing a de-identified subject ID, COVID-19 status, age in years and sex. Subjects who had been exposed to COVID-19, were actively infected with it, or had recovered from it provided the deeply sampled blood TCRbeta repertoires that made up the dataset. The repertoires were released in a freely available public database intended as a resource for research on the immune response to SARS-CoV-2. The study at large found these results: The amount of clinical and demographic metadata varied by source and participant and was provided uncurated.

CDR1 and CDR2, looked up from the germline V gene, are MDHEN and SYDVKM. Spanning cysteine to phenylalanine, the CDR3 consists of 17 amino acids. Only the CDR3 region is kept as DNA, spanning 51 bases read in frame from base 1. Trimmed from V: 5 bases; trimmed from J: 6 bases; junction bases lacking a gene match: 19. At one collaborating source in Seattle, patients were enrolled during active infection and were followed longitudinally through the course of disease. Collaborating institutions collected whole blood in K2EDTA tubes following their own protocols. Collaborator samples were shipped for TCRbeta analysis as frozen whole blood, isolated PBMCs, or DNA extracted from either sample type. A remark on this clone: There is no known antigen for this receptor. Per-nucleotide qualities are absent, and no much larger clonotype sits a single base away.

The immunoSEQ Assay, a bias-controlled multiplex PCR, was used to amplify TCRbeta CDR3 regions from genomic DNA. The original methods were these. The number of nucleated cells in each sample was estimated by amplification of reference gene primers within the assay. Sequence reads were collapsed and filtered to measure the absolute abundance of every unique TCRbeta CDR3 rearrangement. For each sample, productive Simpson clonality was calculated as the square root of Simpson's diversity index across productive rearrangements. In its TCRdb copy, this immuneACCESS table keeps in-frame sequences only and misses some clones. Where compared with another copy, unresolved V genes explain less than half of these, and the others have no known cause. From that table come the V and J calls and clone size; the DNA was used to work out D and trimming. This sample is represented by approximately 300,000 clones; around 90% of them were singletons. The ten largest clonotypes hold 6.3% of the sample.

This receptor chain uses TRBV28 and TRBJ2-7; a stretch of 7 junction bases matches TRBD1. The clonotype comes from a woman in her forties or fifties with COVID-19, enrolled during active disease. The sequencing input was peripheral blood. The CDR3 protein sequence reads: CASSPFLVVGQEREQYF. The bases read TGTGCCAGCAGTCCTTTTTTAGTGGTCGGACAGGAACGCGAGCAGTACTTC.